These 3 T cell receptor beta chains were all obtained from the same sample, sequenced in a study of OX40 agonist ivuxolimab in advanced cancers. Profiled with immunoSEQ multiplex PCR; TCRdb holds only in-frame clones, not every one. There are around 67,000 clones in the sample; 75% to 90% occur only once, and 1.2% lies in the top ten. Sequenced material: CD4+ or CD8+ T cells sorted from blood, taken in a trial of the OX40 agonist ivuxolimab. Source of these receptors: an adult with an advanced solid tumor such as melanoma, head and neck, liver or kidney cancer.

The V call is TRBV19, the J call TRBJ2-5; D is possibly TRBD2 (6 bases). This CDR3 has 13 amino acids. Germline V gene data show CDR1 as LNHDA and CDR2 as SQIVND (reference sequence). V lost 3 bases and J lost 5, with 10 bases in between. The CDR3: CASSMTGVETQYF. The CDR3 bases are TGTGCCAGTAGTATGACGGGGGTGGAGACCCAGTACTTC.

This chain uses TRBV15 with TRBJ2-7; TRBD2 might be the D (6 bases). The CDR3 consists of 15 residues. CDR1 is LNHNV, CDR2 YYDKDF, per germline (reference sequence). The V and J ends lost 5 bases and 1 base respectively, with 15 bases between them. CDR3 sequence (DNA): TGTGCCACCAGCGAGGAGCCGGGAGTATCCTACGAGCAGTACTTC. Translated: CATSEEPGVSYEQYF.

The genes are TRBV4-2 and TRBJ2-5, with 15 positions matching TRBD2. Germline V gene lookup returns CDR1 LGHNA and CDR2 YNFKEQ. The length of the CDR3 is 18 residues. With V trimmed by 1 base and J by 4 bases, 7 bases remained unmatched. Written as DNA, the CDR3 is TGTGCCAGCAGCCAAGGGATCCGGACTAGCGGGGGGGCAGAGACCCAGTACTTC. It codes for CASSQGIRTSGGAETQYF.